This T cell receptor beta chain originates from a study of control samples from healthy donors and cancer patients. Trimming took 7 bases from V and 1 from J, leaving 13 bases between them. From germline, CDR1 is SGHTA and CDR2 FQGTGA. There are 14 residues in the CDR3. TCRdb keeps only in-frame clones here, not all; method: immunoSEQ multiplex PCR. The table includes 150,000 or so clones, about 94% detected once. Sequencing was carried out using blood. The sequence was obtained from a woman between 40 and 55 years old in good health. The V call is TRBV7-3, the J call TRBJ1-1; D perhaps matches TRBD1 (6 bases). For the CDR3, the DNA is TGTGCCAGCAAAGAACAGGGAGAGAACACTGAAGCTTTCTTT. This sequence encodes CASKEQGENTEAFF. The whole variable domain, remainder taken from reference TRBV7-3 and TRBJ1-1, is GAGVSQTPSNKVTEKGKYVELRCDPISGHTALYWYRQSLGQGPEFLIYFQGTGAADDSGLPNDRFFAVRPEGSVSTLKIQRTERGDSAVYLCASKEQGENTEAFFGQGTRLTVV.